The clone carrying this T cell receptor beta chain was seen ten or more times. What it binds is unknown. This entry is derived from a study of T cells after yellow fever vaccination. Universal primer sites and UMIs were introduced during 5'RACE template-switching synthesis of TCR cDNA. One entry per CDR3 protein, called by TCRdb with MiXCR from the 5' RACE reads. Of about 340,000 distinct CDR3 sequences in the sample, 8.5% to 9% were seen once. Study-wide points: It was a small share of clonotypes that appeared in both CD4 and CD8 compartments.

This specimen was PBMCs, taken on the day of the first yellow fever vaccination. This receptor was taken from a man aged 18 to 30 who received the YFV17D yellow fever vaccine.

CDR3 coding DNA: TGTGCCAGCAGCGTAGTGGGACAGCGTAGCACAGATACGCAGTATTTT. Encoded protein: CASSVVGQRSTDTQYF. V and J are TRBV9 and TRBJ2-3; 7 bases are shared with TRBD1. There are 16 residues in the CDR3. CDR1 SGDLS and CDR2 YYNGEE come from the germline V gene. V was pared by 0 bases and J by 0 bases, with 4 bases of the junction left unmatched.